These 23 T cell receptor beta chains were sequenced from one sample in a study of regulatory T cells in long-lasting Graves disease. The time point was: persistent/refractory GD, antithyroid drugs over 5 years with positive TRAb. PBMC RNA was the source of the TCR library. For TCR beta, libraries came from iRepertoire HTBI primers and Arm-PCR of CDR3 regions. Each CDR3 protein is one row after TCRdb ran MiXCR on the multiplex PCR reads. Of almost 350,000 distinct CDR3 sequences listed, roughly a fifth are singletons. Sequencing used peripheral blood mononuclear cells (PBMCs), obtained when the disease was refractory, from a patient treated with antithyroid drugs. These receptors came from a female donor with Graves disease.

The CDR3 region is CASSPGARKHEQYF. The CDR3 DNA reads as TGTGCCAGCAGTCCGGGAGCCCGTAAACACGAGCAGTACTTC. The chain is built from TRBV27 and TRBJ2-7; a weak D match, TRBD2 (6 bases). Germline V lookup: CDR1 MNHEY, CDR2 SMNVEV (reference sequence). The germline V and J ends were trimmed by 5 bases and 5 bases, with 16 bases remaining between them. This CDR3 contains 14 residues.

This clonotype was counted ten times or more. The chain employs TRBV3-1 and TRBJ2-7, with a possible D match to TRBD2 (6 bases). The CDR3 contains 14 residues. Trimming cost V 4 bases and J 2 bases, with 12 bases left between them. In germline, CDR1 is LGHDT, CDR2 YNNKEL (reference sequence). DNA of the CDR3: TGTGCCAGCAGCCGCGGGACCGGGACCTACGAGCAGTACTTC. This gives the protein CASSRGTGTYEQYF.

A word on this clonotype: This may arise from a read error, as a much more abundant clone is one base away. The V and J genes are TRBV28 and TRBJ1-4, with 10 bases aligning to TRBD1. Trimming at V came to 6 bases and at J to 12 bases, leaving 13 bases not matched to a gene. Germline V gene data show CDR1 as MDHEN and CDR2 as SYDVKM. The CDR3 is 15 residues long. The CDR3 loop is CASSSTGGNEEELFF. CDR3 bases: TGTGCCAGCAGCTCGACAGGGGGCAACGAGGAAGAACTGTTTTTT.

The V call is TRBV7-9, the J call TRBJ2-4; D possibly matches TRBD1 or TRBD2 (6 bases each). Per the germline V gene, CDR1 is SEHNR and CDR2 is FQNEAQ (reference sequence). The V end was cut by 0 bases, the J end by 6 bases, with 24 bases between. The CDR3 spans 19 residues. CDR3 coding DNA: TGTGCCAGCAGCTTAGCGAACGGGAGACAGGTAGAGGGTGGAAACATTCAGTACTTC. It is translated as CASSLANGRQVEGGNIQYF.

This clonotype was counted at least ten times. The CDR3 bases are TGTGCCAGCAGCTCTCTGGACAGGGTGGGAGAGCAGTACTTC. Its translation: CASSSLDRVGEQYF. V gene TRBV11-2 combines with J gene TRBJ2-7, with 8 bases aligning to TRBD1. CDR3 length: 14 residues. The germline V gene has CDR1 SGHAT and CDR2 FQNNGV. V lost 4 bases and J lost 7; bases outside the gene matches: 9.

This clonotype came up many times. The rearrangement uses TRBV29-1 and TRBJ2-7; D ambiguous. The CDR3 runs to 11 residues. Trimming cost V 7 bases and J 0 bases, with 7 bases left between them. Germline assignment: CDR1 SQVTM and CDR2 ANQGSEA. This CDR3 is CSAVASYEQYF. In nucleotides, the CDR3 is TGCAGCGCGGTAGCCTCCTACGAGCAGTACTTC.

The CDR3 loop is CASSIISGSPRGELFF. The CDR3 coding sequence is TGTGCCAGCAGCATAATAAGCGGGAGCCCCAGAGGGGAGCTGTTTTTT. V usage is TRBV7-2 and J usage is TRBJ2-2; 8 bases match TRBD2. Unmatched junction bases numbered 13, after V lost 5 bases and J lost 8 bases. This CDR3 comprises 16 residues. Germline CDR1 and CDR2: SGHTA and FQGNSA.

This clonotype was counted only a few times. The rearrangement uses TRBV12-3 or TRBV12-4 and TRBJ1-6, with TRBD1 as a possible D gene (6 bases). The V and J ends lost 10 bases and 7 bases respectively, with 14 bases between them. The CDR3 spans 13 residues. The CDR3, as DNA: TGTGCCACTCAACAGGGAGGCAATTCACCCCTCCACTTT. Translated: CATQQGGNSPLHF.

This clonotype was picked up many times. V usage is TRBV7-2 and J usage is TRBJ2-5, with TRBD2 as a possible D gene (5 bases). With 2 bases removed from V and 1 base from J, the gap between germline ends came to 11 bases. CDR3 length: 15 amino acids. Germline lookup yields CDR1 SGHTA and CDR2 FQGNSA. This CDR3 is CASSLSGVTQETQYF. CDR3 sequence (DNA): TGTGCCAGCAGCTTAAGCGGCGTTACCCAAGAGACCCAGTACTTC.

J is TRBJ1-2 and V is TRBV9; D uncertain. Germline CDR1 is SGDLS and CDR2 is YYNGEE. The CDR3 loop spans 14 amino acids. V was cut by 3 bases and J by 1 base, with 10 bases left in between. The CDR3 DNA follows: TGTGCCAGCAGCGCGATTTCCAATAACTATGGCTACACCTTC. Amino acids: CASSAISNNYGYTF.

The J gene is TRBJ2-3, the V gene TRBV28; possibly TRBD2 for D (5 bases). The germline V gene has CDR1 MDHEN and CDR2 SYDVKM. There are 15 residues in the CDR3. The germline V and J ends were trimmed by 7 bases and 3 bases, with 17 bases remaining between them. In nucleotides, the CDR3 is TGTGCCAGCACCCCGCAGGAGGCTTGGACAGATACGCAGTATTTT. It encodes CASTPQEAWTDTQYF.

The chain has TRBV15 and TRBJ1-2; no definite D call. The CDR3 contains 17 residues. From germline, CDR1 is LNHNV and CDR2 YYDKDF (reference sequence). Trimming removed 2 bases at V and 0 bases at J, with 16 bases between. This CDR3 reads CATSRTQDRFTNYGYTF. The CDR3 bases are TGTGCCACCAGCAGAACCCAGGACCGATTCACTAACTATGGCTACACCTTC.

With respect to this clonotype: This may be a read error: a much more frequent sequence differs by one nucleotide. The chain joins TRBV6-1 to TRBJ1-5; the match to TRBD1 covers 8 bases. The length of the CDR3 is 14 residues. CDR1 is MNHNS, CDR2 SASEGT, per germline. V shed 6 bases, J shed 4 bases, and the junction held 5 bases outside the gene matches. The CDR3 nucleotides are TGTGCCAGCAGCTGGACAGGGAAAAATCAGCCCCAGCATTTT. Protein product: CASSWTGKNQPQHF.

The V gene is TRBV15, the J gene TRBJ1-3; 8 bases align to TRBD1. Germline values: CDR1 LNHNV, CDR2 YYDKDF (reference sequence). V shed 8 bases, J shed 1 base, and the junction held 7 bases outside the gene matches. CDR3 length: 15 residues. The CDR3 spells CATRQGSRSGNTIYF. CDR3 coding DNA: TGTGCCACCCGACAGGGGTCGCGGTCTGGAAACACCATATATTTT.

The rearrangement uses TRBV4-1 and TRBJ1-1; D is ambiguous. CDR1 is MGHRA and CDR2 is YSYEKL in the germline V gene. The CDR3 covers 17 residues. V was cut by 3 bases and J by 1 base, with 18 bases left in between. The DNA of the CDR3 is TGCGCCAGCAGCCATTATCCAAGGAAGGGCCCGAACACTGAAGCTTTCTTT. Its translation is CASSHYPRKGPNTEAFF.

This clonotype showed up many times. V usage is TRBV6-1 and J usage is TRBJ1-1, with TRBD1 as a possible D gene (5 bases). CDR1 and CDR2 from the germline V gene are MNHNS and SASEGT. V lost 7 bases and J lost 3, with 9 bases in between. The CDR3 contains 12 residues. CDR3: CASTYRYTEAFF. The DNA of the CDR3 is TGTGCCAGCACGTACAGGTACACTGAAGCTTTCTTT.

This clonotype has at least ten counts. This chain joins TRBV10-3 and TRBJ2-7; 11 bases agree with TRBD1. Germline V gene data show CDR1 as ENHRY and CDR2 as SYGVKD. CDR3 size: 15 residues. V was clipped by 6 bases and J by 4 bases; unmatched bases: 8. The DNA for the CDR3 is TGTGCCATCAGCCCAGTGAGGGACAGGGGGTACGAGCAGTACTTC. Translating gives CAISPVRDRGYEQYF.

V gene TRBV20-1 combines with J gene TRBJ2-1; TRBD2 matches 11 bases. The CDR3 extends over 16 amino acids. V was pared by 4 bases and J by 2 bases, with 7 bases of the junction left unmatched. The germline CDR1 and CDR2 sequences are DFQATT and SNEGSKA (reference sequence). The CDR3 coding sequence is TGCAGTGCTATGTCACCGGGACTAGCGGCCTACAATGAGCAGTTCTTC. Translation gives CSAMSPGLAAYNEQFF.

The V call is TRBV10-3, the J call TRBJ1-5; D is undetermined. V lost 10 bases and J 1 base, leaving 17 bases between the germline ends. CDR1 and CDR2 from the germline V gene are ENHRY and SYGVKD. The CDR3 length is 15 residues. The DNA for the CDR3 is TGTGCCACCTCCTTTGGTAGTTCGAGCAATCAGCCCCAGCATTTT. Amino acids: CATSFGSSSNQPQHF.

This chain joins TRBV5-1 and TRBJ2-2; 12 bases fit TRBD2. The V gene's germline CDR1 is SGHRS and CDR2 YFSETQ. This CDR3 has 15 amino acids. V lost 5 bases to trimming and J lost 8 bases; unmatched junction nucleotides: 7. This chain's CDR3 is CASRQTSGSVGELFF. In DNA, the CDR3 is TGCGCCAGCAGACAGACTAGCGGGAGTGTAGGGGAGCTGTTTTTT.

In its sample, this clonotype was seen a few times. This sequence joins TRBV10-3 and TRBJ2-5; TRBD2 is a possible D gene (6 bases). With 0 bases removed from V and 5 bases from J, the gap between germline ends came to 10 bases. CDR1 is ENHRY and CDR2 is SYGVKD in the germline V gene. CDR3 length: 14 residues. The CDR3 sequence is CAISESTSGETQYF. The CDR3 region has the DNA TGTGCCATCAGTGAGTCGACTAGTGGGGAGACCCAGTACTTC.

The chain employs TRBV5-1 and TRBJ1-1; 9 nucleotides match TRBD1. CDR1 and CDR2 (germline): SGHRS, YFSETQ. CDR3 size: 16 residues. Trimming took 2 bases from V and 0 from J; bases not matched to a gene: 5. CDR3: CASSFGQGRMNTEAFF. CDR3 DNA sequence: TGCGCCAGCAGCTTTGGACAGGGGCGGATGAACACTGAAGCTTTCTTT.

This clonotype was recorded a few times. This sequence joins TRBV11-2 and TRBJ2-6; D may be TRBD2 (7 bases). The CDR3 has 15 amino acids. Germline V CDR1 and CDR2: SGHAT, FQNNGV. Trimming removed 6 bases at V and 0 bases at J, with 9 bases between. The CDR3, as DNA: TGTGCCAGCAGGGGGGGGCCCTCTGGGGCCAACGTCCTGACTTTC. This translates into CASRGGPSGANVLTF.